This note documents a single TCR beta chain sequence. The antigen is unknown. These data belong to a study of blood T cells in healthy people across ages. The study, taken as a whole, reports: PBMCs were not sorted, which prevented a conclusive comparison of naive versus antigen-experienced cells. Roughly linear age-related decline in beta diversity appeared, significant by age around 38. Fewer expanded clones and more diversity marked long-lived versus aged donors.

Alongside a J-beta primer mix, a sample-barcoded 5' primer served in a second PCR lasting about 6 to 12 cycles. Any given sample supplied a minimum of 2.5 million CDR3-containing paired-end reads. TCRdb recomputed calls from the 5' RACE reads with MiXCR, one row per CDR3 protein. The sample records 1.5 million to 2 million distinct CDR3 sequences, about 32% being singletons. CDR3 length: 15 residues. Germline-derived CDR1 and CDR2 are MGHRA and YSYEKL. Trimming took 0 bases from V and 2 from J; bases not matched to a gene: 3. The sequencing input was blood. The V gene is TRBV4-1, the J gene TRBJ1-2, with 7 bases matching TRBD1. The receptor's source is a woman aged 25 to 39 in good health. CDR3 coding DNA: TGCGCCAGCAGCCAAGAGGGACAGAGAAACTATGGCTACACCTTC. Encoded protein: CASSQEGQRNYGYTF.